This paragraph covers one T cell receptor (beta chain) sequence. Repertoires were generated with immunoSEQ multiplex PCR, while TCRdb's copy carries only in-frame clones and drops some. The sample holds approximately 260,000 clones; about nine tenths are singletons and the top ten take 3.7%. This entry belongs to a study of blood T cell repertoires in COVID-19. Study in general: COVID-19 samples collected from the United States, Italy and Spain covered acute and convalescent phases.

The source is a woman in her thirties or forties with acute or convalescent COVID-19. Material for sequencing was peripheral blood.

For the CDR3, the DNA is TGTGCCAGCATACGCGGGGACTATGGCTACACCTTC. Translated, it gives CASIRGDYGYTF. The rearrangement uses TRBV9 and TRBJ1-2; D unclear. The ends were cut back, 6 bases at V and 3 bases at J, with 9 bases in the middle. Germline V gives CDR1 SGDLS, CDR2 YYNGEE. CDR3 length: 12 amino acids.